This is a list of T cell receptor beta chains from one sample in a study of response to subunit inactivated influenza vaccine. TCRdb passed the RT-PCR reads through MiXCR, listing each CDR3 protein once. The table lists roughly 700,000 distinct CDR3 sequences, around 16% of them singletons, with around 10% in the top ten. The material sequenced was PBMCs from blood, taken 12 days after vaccination. Receptors were obtained from a man aged 45-65 years who received an inactivated influenza vaccine. Each CDR3 is given with its conserved first and last residue. The D gene is left open where the match is weak. Not every row has a clone size; where given, it reads once, few, many or a size class.

>-|many|TRBV14|TRBJ1-1
CASSQIGGDGRGEAFF
TGTGCCAGCAGCCAGATCGGGGGCGATGGGCGCGGTGAAGCTTTCTTT
>-|-|TRBV7-2|TRBJ1-6
CASSPRESNSPLHF
TGTGCCAGCAGCCCCCGGGAGTCCAATTCACCCCTCCACTTT
>-|few|TRBV29-1|TRBJ2-1
CSVVTGRITEQFF
TGCAGCGTTGTAACAGGGAGGATAACCGAGCAGTTCTTC
>-|once|TRBV11-2|TRBJ1-4
CASSPKPQGKKNEKLFF
TGTGCCAGCAGCCCGAAACCCCAGGGAAAGAAAAATGAAAAACTGTTTTTT
>TRBD1|-|TRBV4-3|TRBJ1-5
CASSQDRLGNQPQHF
TGCGCCAGCAGCCAGGACAGGCTTGGCAATCAGCCCCAGCATTTT
>-|many|TRBV10-3|TRBJ2-2
CAISGGPTGELFF
TGTGCCATCAGTGGGGGACCAACCGGGGAGCTGTTTTTT
>-|-|TRBV5-1|TRBJ2-3
CASSPTADTQYF
TGCGCCAGCAGTCCGACCGCAGATACGCAGTATTTT
>-|few|TRBV2|TRBJ2-2
CASSSGEGGLFF
TGTGCCAGCAGTTCGGGCGAGGGTGGGCTGTTTTTT
>TRBD2|-|TRBV11-2|TRBJ2-5
CASSLGWGLKDPQETQYF
TGTGCCAGCAGCTTAGGATGGGGACTAAAGGACCCCCAGGAGACCCAGTACTTC
>TRBD2|-|TRBV25-1|TRBJ2-1
CASSVTSGAVNEQFF
TGTGCCAGCAGTGTTACTAGCGGGGCGGTGAATGAGCAGTTCTTC
>-|-|TRBV6-1|TRBJ2-4
CASRGRSKNIQYF
TGTGCCAGCAGGGGGAGGTCCAAAAACATTCAGTACTTC
>TRBD2|-|TRBV2|TRBJ2-7
CASSWTSIYEQYF
TGTGCCAGCAGTTGGACTAGCATCTACGAGCAGTACTTC
>-|-|TRBV6-6|TRBJ2-1
CASSMNTNNEQFF
TGTGCCAGCAGTATGAACACGAACAATGAGCAGTTCTTC
>TRBD1|-|TRBV12-3/TRBV12-4|TRBJ2-2
CASRQGIAGELFF
TGTGCCAGCCGACAGGGAATCGCCGGGGAGCTGTTTTTT
>-|-|TRBV15|TRBJ2-7
CATSRARARRDYEQYF
TGTGCCACCAGCAGAGCACGGGCGAGAAGGGACTACGAGCAGTACTTC
>-|few|TRBV7-2|TRBJ1-4
CASSLPTGSREKLFF
TGTGCCAGCAGCCTCCCCACGGGCAGCCGAGAAAAACTGTTTTTT
>-|-|TRBV7-9|TRBJ1-4
CASSDEGRGNEKLFF
TGTGCCAGCAGCGATGAGGGACGGGGGAATGAAAAACTGTTTTTT
>TRBD1|-|TRBV14|TRBJ2-4
CASSRTGENIQYF
TGTGCCAGCAGCCGGACAGGAGAAAACATTCAGTACTTC
>TRBD1|-|TRBV12-3/TRBV12-4|TRBJ2-2
CASSFLAGGTGELFF
TGTGCCAGCAGTTTCCTGGCAGGGGGTACCGGGGAGCTGTTTTTT
>TRBD1|-|TRBV12-3/TRBV12-4|TRBJ2-2
CASSRDRIGELFF
TGTGCCAGCAGCCGGGACAGGATCGGTGAGCTGTTTTTT
>TRBD2|few|TRBV20-1|TRBJ2-5
CSAISLREETQYF
TGCAGTGCCATATCATTGCGGGAGGAGACCCAGTACTTC
>-|-|TRBV3-1|TRBJ1-5
CASSQGPPLARPQHF
TGTGCCAGCAGCCAGGGTCCCCCCTTGGCGCGGCCCCAGCATTTT
>-|-|TRBV27|TRBJ2-1
CASSISSGDSYNEQFF
TGTGCCAGCAGTATTAGTAGCGGTGACTCCTACAATGAGCAGTTCTTC
>TRBD2|many|TRBV7-2|TRBJ2-5
CASSPSGEQETQYF
TGTGCCAGCAGCCCAAGCGGGGAACAAGAGACCCAGTACTTC
>TRBD1|-|TRBV5-5|TRBJ1-5
CASSQGQGLNQPQHF
TGTGCCAGCAGCCAGGGACAGGGGCTCAATCAGCCCCAGCATTTT
>TRBD1|few|TRBV5-6|TRBJ1-1
CASSPRTGGGNTEAFF
TGTGCCAGCAGCCCTAGGACAGGGGGCGGGAACACTGAAGCTTTCTTT
>TRBD1|many|TRBV7-8|TRBJ2-1
CASSTYRGAGEDNEQFF
TGTGCCAGCAGCACTTACAGGGGGGCAGGGGAAGACAATGAGCAGTTCTTC
>TRBD1|few|TRBV12-3/TRBV12-4|TRBJ2-1
CASSSFRDRDGNEQFF
TGTGCCAGCAGCTCATTCCGGGACAGGGACGGGAATGAGCAGTTCTTC
>TRBD1|-|TRBV5-1|TRBJ2-7
CASSLSSGQGQDEQYF
TGCGCCAGCAGCTTGTCCTCGGGACAGGGTCAGGACGAGCAGTACTTC
>-|few|TRBV29-1|TRBJ2-1
CSSLPPGHREQFF
TGCAGCTCCCTACCTCCAGGGCATCGGGAGCAGTTCTTC
>-|few|TRBV10-3|TRBJ2-7
CAISESPETYEQYF
TGTGCCATCAGTGAGTCCCCGGAAACCTACGAGCAGTACTTC
>-|many|TRBV12-3/TRBV12-4|TRBJ1-2
CASSFGTANYGYTF
TGTGCCAGCAGTTTTGGGACGGCTAACTATGGCTACACCTTC
>TRBD2|-|TRBV11-2|TRBJ2-1
CASSLDRTSGSYNEQFF
TGTGCCAGCAGCTTAGATCGAACTAGCGGCTCCTACAATGAGCAGTTCTTC
>TRBD1|many|TRBV7-2|TRBJ2-7
CASSFGQGVYEQYF
TGTGCCAGCAGCTTCGGACAGGGGGTCTACGAGCAGTACTTC
>-|-|TRBV4-3|TRBJ1-2
CASSQEGNIGYGYTF
TGCGCCAGCAGCCAAGAGGGGAATATTGGGTATGGCTACACCTTC
>-|few|TRBV24-1|TRBJ2-1
CATSDPQAGPQGNEQFF
TGTGCCACCAGTGATCCTCAGGCGGGACCGCAGGGCAATGAGCAGTTCTTC
>-|-|TRBV4-3|TRBJ1-2
CASSQQRGNGYTF
TGCGCCAGCAGCCAACAAAGGGGCAATGGCTACACCTTC
>-|-|TRBV20-1|TRBJ2-1
CSAREDGISNEQFF
TGCAGTGCTAGAGAGGACGGCATTTCCAATGAGCAGTTCTTC
>-|many|TRBV7-8|TRBJ2-1
CASSLGHSSYNEQFF
TGTGCCAGCAGCTTGGGACACAGCTCCTACAATGAGCAGTTCTTC
>TRBD2|-|TRBV29-1|TRBJ2-1
CSVEISGGALDEQFF
TGCAGCGTTGAAATCAGCGGGGGAGCCCTTGATGAGCAGTTCTTC
>TRBD2|many|TRBV5-1|TRBJ2-3
CATAAGGSTDTQYF
TGCGCTACCGCGGCGGGGGGGAGCACAGATACGCAGTATTTT
>TRBD2|few|TRBV7-8|TRBJ2-4
CASSLERGAGGLAKNIQYF
TGTGCCAGCAGCTTAGAGCGGGGAGCGGGGGGCCTAGCCAAAAACATTCAGTACTTC
>TRBD1|-|TRBV7-6|TRBJ2-2
CASRQTGGARTGELFF
TGTGCCAGCAGGCAAACAGGGGGCGCGAGGACCGGGGAGCTGTTTTTT
>-|few|TRBV30|TRBJ2-7
CAWRGAASYEQYF
TGTGCCTGGAGAGGGGCGGCCTCCTACGAGCAGTACTTC
>-|few|TRBV12-3/TRBV12-4|TRBJ1-1
CASSFKGGAYTEAFF
TGTGCCAGCAGTTTCAAAGGGGGGGCGTATACTGAAGCTTTCTTT
>-|few|TRBV4-2|TRBJ2-1
CASSQDGGEQFF
TGTGCCAGCAGCCAAGACGGGGGTGAGCAGTTCTTC
>-|-|TRBV20-1|TRBJ1-2
CSAITPNYGYTF
TGCAGTGCTATTACACCAAACTATGGCTACACCTTC